This T cell receptor beta chain was sequenced in a study of T cell responses to AZD1222 COVID-19 vaccine. Study outcomes and limitations: Spike-specific TCR breadth and depth went up after people got two AZD1222 doses. Donors were mostly white British, more females; clonal diversity possibly underestimated.

About this clone itself: Its matching antigen is unknown.

The data were produced by immunoSEQ multiplex PCR, yet TCRdb's version contains in-frame clones alone and is incomplete. Among around 94,000 clones listed, roughly 84% were seen once. Per germline, CDR1 SGHAT and CDR2 FQNNGV. CDR3 size: 15 residues. V was pared by 5 bases and J by 3 bases, with 17 bases between. This chain links TRBV11-2 with TRBJ2-7, with D possibly TRBD1 on 6 matching bases. This clonotype was sampled from an adult in good health. This specimen was peripheral blood, taken on day 0 of AZD1222 vaccination. The chain's CDR3 is CASSRTAGQIYEQYF. The CDR3 DNA sequence: TGTGCCAGCAGCCGTACCGCTGGACAGATCTACGAGCAGTACTTC.